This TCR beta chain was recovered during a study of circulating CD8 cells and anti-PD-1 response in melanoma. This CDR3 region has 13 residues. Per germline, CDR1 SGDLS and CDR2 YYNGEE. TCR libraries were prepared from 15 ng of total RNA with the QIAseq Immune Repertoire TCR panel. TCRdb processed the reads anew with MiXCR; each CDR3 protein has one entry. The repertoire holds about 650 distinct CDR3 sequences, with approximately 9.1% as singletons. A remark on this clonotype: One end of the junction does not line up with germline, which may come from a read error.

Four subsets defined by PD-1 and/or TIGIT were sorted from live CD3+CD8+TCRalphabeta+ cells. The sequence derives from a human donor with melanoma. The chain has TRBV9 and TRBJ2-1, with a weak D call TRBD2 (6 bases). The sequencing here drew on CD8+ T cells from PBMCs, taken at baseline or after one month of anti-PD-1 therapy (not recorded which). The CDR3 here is CASSAMDYNGQFF. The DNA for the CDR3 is TGTGCCAGCAGCGCGATGGACTACAATGGGCAGTTCTTC. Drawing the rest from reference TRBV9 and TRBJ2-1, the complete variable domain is DSGVTQTPKHLITATGQRVTLRCSPRSGDLSVYWYQQSLDQGLQFLIQYYNGEERAKGNILERFSAQQFPDLHSELNLSSLELGDSALYFCASSAMDYNGQFFGPGTRLTVL.